One sample yielded the 2 T cell receptor beta chains listed below, sequenced in a study of control samples from healthy donors and cancer patients. The assay was immunoSEQ multiplex PCR, and TCRdb's table has in-frame clones only and misses some. The top ten hold about 3% of the sample, which has under 85,000 clones, 75% to 90% seen once. Sequencing was carried out using PBMCs. The origin of the receptors is a woman in her fifties or sixties with lung cancer.

The V and J genes are TRBV7-2 and TRBJ1-2; TRBD1 agrees at 9 bases. V shed 6 bases and J 5 bases; nucleotides not matched to a gene: 7. Germline-derived CDR1 and CDR2 are SGHTA and FQGNSA. CDR3 length: 14 residues. Written as DNA, the CDR3 is TGTGCCAGCAGGCCTACAGGGGGCGTTTATGGCTACACCTTC. Protein: CASRPTGGVYGYTF.

The chain combines TRBV12-2 with TRBJ1-2. TRBV12-2 is a pseudogene. The CDR3 has 16 amino acids. For the CDR3, the DNA is TGTGCAAGTCGCTTAGGGGCGGGGCGGAATAACTATGGCTACACCTTC. Its translation: CASRLGAGRNNYGYTF.